Below, 19 T cell receptor beta chains from the same sample are listed, as sequenced in a study of blood T cell repertoires in COVID-19. Profiling relied on immunoSEQ multiplex PCR, and the TCRdb table lists in-frame clones only, not all of them. The sample records roughly 500,000 clones, approximately 83% being singletons. Input material: peripheral blood. The receptors were gathered from a human donor in a cohort sampled during active COVID-19.

The chain links TRBV30 to TRBJ2-1, with TRBD1 matching over 9 bases. The trim removed 5 bases at V and 4 bases at J, leaving 0 bases unmatched. Germline assignment: CDR1 GTSNPN and CDR2 SVGIG (reference sequence). The CDR3 extends over 12 amino acids. The CDR3 bases are TGTGCCTGGGGGACAGGGTACAATGAGCAGTTCTTC. This translates into CAWGTGYNEQFF.

The chain combines TRBV5-1 with TRBJ2-7; D might be TRBD1 (6 bases). Germline values: CDR1 SGHRS, CDR2 YFSETQ. The ends were cut back, 0 bases at V and 4 bases at J, with 14 bases in the middle. The CDR3 is 15 amino acids. The CDR3 bases are TGCGCCAGCAGCTTGGACGGGACATCTGATTACGAGCAGTACTTC. This gives the protein CASSLDGTSDYEQYF.

The chain combines TRBV3-1 (or the pseudogene TRBV3-2) with TRBJ2-2, with 8 nucleotides matching TRBD2. V trimming: 2 bases; J trimming: 5 bases; junction bases outside the gene matches: 4. Germline V CDR1 and CDR2: LGHDT, YNNKEL (reference sequence). CDR3 length equals 15 residues. The CDR3 here is CASSQRTSSTGELFF. CDR3 DNA: TGTGCCAGCAGCCAAAGGACTAGCTCGACCGGGGAGCTGTTTTTT.

This sequence joins TRBV28 and TRBJ1-1; possibly TRBD1 for D (6 bases). The CDR3 runs to 12 residues. Trimming left V 2 bases short and J 8 bases short, with 9 bases between. Germline CDR1 is MDHEN and CDR2 is SYDVKM. CDR3 in amino acids: CASSLTDREAFF. CDR3 nucleotide sequence: TGTGCCAGCAGTTTAACGGACAGAGAAGCTTTCTTT. Full variable domain (remainder filled in from reference TRBV28 and TRBJ1-1): DVKVTQSSRYLVKRTGEKVFLECVQDMDHENMFWYRQDPGLGLRLIYFSYDVKMKEKGDIPEGYSVSREKKERFSLILESASTNQTSMYLCASSLTDREAFFGQGTRLTVV.

The chain recombines TRBV5-1 with TRBJ2-7; weak D call: TRBD1 (6 bases). This CDR3 comprises 15 residues. Between the trimmed V and J ends, which lost 1 base and 0 bases, there was a span of 11 bases. Germline V gene lookup returns CDR1 SGHRS and CDR2 YFSETQ. The CDR3 DNA reads TGCGCCAGCAGCTTGTGGGGGCCCAGCTCCTACGAGCAGTACTTC. Translated: CASSLWGPSSYEQYF.

This clone appeared a few times. This sequence joins TRBV5-4 and TRBJ2-3, with TRBD2 matching over 8 bases. In germline, CDR1 is SGHNT, CDR2 YYREEE (reference sequence). CDR3 length: 14 amino acids. The V segment lost 5 bases and the J segment 2 bases; nucleotides outside the gene matches: 4. The CDR3 sequence is CASSTSGFTDTQYF. DNA for the CDR3: TGTGCCAGCAGTACTAGCGGTTTCACAGATACGCAGTATTTT.

This chain connects TRBV5-4 to TRBJ2-3; 8 bases fit TRBD2. The CDR3 runs 17 residues. Germline CDR1 is SGHNT and CDR2 is YYREEE (reference sequence). The ends lost 7 bases at V and 1 base at J; junction bases unmatched: 14. The CDR3 sequence is CASSLGGGRLRTDTQYF. The CDR3 coding sequence is TGTGCCAGCTCCCTCGGGGGGGGGCGGTTGCGCACAGATACGCAGTATTTT.

The chain is built from TRBV7-9 and TRBJ2-3, with 8 nucleotides matching TRBD1. There are 16 residues in the CDR3. Germline CDR1 and CDR2: SEHNR and FQNEAQ (reference sequence). The V segment lost 5 bases and the J segment 0 bases; nucleotides outside the gene matches: 7. This CDR3 is CASSQGWDRSTDTQYF. The CDR3 DNA reads TGTGCCAGCAGCCAGGGATGGGACAGGAGCACAGATACGCAGTATTTT.

For this clone: One end of the junction does not line up with germline, which may come from a read error. The chain has TRBV4-3 and TRBJ2-3; 10 bases fit TRBD1. CDR1 is LGHNA, CDR2 YSLEER, per germline. The CDR3 loop spans 16 amino acids. In DNA form, the CDR3 reads TGCGCCAGTAGCCAAGAACAAGGACAGGGGGCAGATACGCAGTATTTT. Translation: CASSQEQGQGADTQYF.

This chain uses TRBV4-2 with TRBJ1-2; 8 nucleotides line up with TRBD1. CDR1 and CDR2 from the germline V gene are LGHNA and YNFKEQ. The V and J ends lost 0 bases and 2 bases, in that order; junction bases with no gene match: 2. This CDR3 is 15 amino acids long. In DNA form, the CDR3 reads TGTGCCAGCAGCCAAGAGGGACAGGTGAACTATGGCTACACCTTC. Translated: CASSQEGQVNYGYTF.

The CDR3 DNA reads TGTGCCAGCAGCCTTTTAGGGTCCCCCGGAGGCAAAAACATTCAGTACTTC. As protein: CASSLLGSPGGKNIQYF. The V and J genes are TRBV3-1 (or the pseudogene TRBV3-2) and TRBJ2-4; the D gene is possibly TRBD2 (5 bases). The V end lost 4 bases, the J end lost 3 bases, and 19 bases lay between the germline ends. Germline lookup yields CDR1 LGHDT and CDR2 YNNKEL (reference sequence). The CDR3 contains 17 residues.

The V gene is TRBV7-9, the J gene TRBJ1-1; unclear D gene. With 2 bases removed from V and 5 bases from J, the gap between germline ends came to 6 bases. CDR3 length equals 12 residues. Germline V gene sequence: CDR1 SEHNR, CDR2 FQNEAQ (reference sequence). CDR3 nucleotides: TGTGCCAGCAGCTTATCAGTGACTGAAGCTTTCTTT. Residues: CASSLSVTEAFF.

The chain couples TRBV27 to TRBJ1-5; TRBD1 might be the D (5 bases). The CDR3 has 17 amino acids. The V gene's germline CDR1 is MNHEY and CDR2 SMNVEV (reference sequence). The V gene lost 2 bases and the J gene lost 2 bases, with 16 bases spanning the gap. This CDR3 is CASSLRSGGVGNQPQHF. CDR3 coding DNA: TGTGCCAGCAGTTTAAGGTCAGGAGGGGTGGGCAATCAGCCCCAGCATTTT.

The CDR3: CASSPGQGLPSGYGYTF. The CDR3 bases are TGTGCCAGCAGCCCAGGACAGGGTTTACCTTCGGGCTATGGCTACACCTTC. The rearrangement uses TRBV6-2 or TRBV6-3 and TRBJ1-2, with TRBD1 identical over 8 bases. Germline lookup yields CDR1 MNHEY and CDR2 SVGEGT. This CDR3 has 17 residues. Trimming took 6 bases from V and 4 from J; bases not matched to a gene: 16.

The chain links TRBV4-2 to TRBJ2-3, with 8 bases fitting TRBD2. Germline V gene lookup returns CDR1 LGHNA and CDR2 YNFKEQ. This CDR3 is 17 amino acids long. After removal of 4 bases from V and 3 bases from J, the junction contained 12 bases not matched to a gene. The CDR3 region is CASSPMGSRGGTDTQYF. The CDR3 DNA reads TGTGCCAGCAGCCCCATGGGGAGCCGGGGGGGGACAGATACGCAGTATTTT.

The chain carries TRBV6-5 and TRBJ1-4, with 10 bases that match TRBD1. CDR1 MNHEY and CDR2 SVGAGI come from the germline V gene. This CDR3 spans 13 amino acids. V shed 6 bases and J 6 bases; nucleotides not matched to a gene: 1. CDR3 loop: CASRTGGYEKLFF. CDR3 DNA: TGTGCCAGCAGGACAGGGGGCTATGAAAAACTGTTTTTT.

This clone is a singleton in its sample. The chain combines TRBV19 with TRBJ2-3; TRBD2 is a possible D gene (5 bases). The CDR3 is 16 amino acids. Trimming removed 3 bases at V and 7 bases at J, with 20 bases between. CDR1 is LNHDA, CDR2 SQIVND, per germline (reference sequence). CDR3 nucleotides: TGTGCCAGTAGTATTCCCAGCGAGGGTAGGCCAAATACGCAGTATTTT. Amino acids: CASSIPSEGRPNTQYF.

This clone was seen only once. The chain has TRBV27 and TRBJ1-1; TRBD1 matches 9 bases. The CDR3 length is 15 residues. The V segment lost 2 bases and the J segment 5 bases; nucleotides outside the gene matches: 6. The germline V gene encodes CDR1 MNHEY and CDR2 SMNVEV (reference sequence). The CDR3 loop is CASSLRDRESTEAFF. The DNA for the CDR3 is TGTGCCAGCAGTTTAAGGGACAGGGAAAGTACTGAAGCTTTCTTT.

This clone occurred once. The rearrangement links TRBV19 to TRBJ2-1; 8 bases map to TRBD2. V gave up 7 bases and J gave up 4 bases; unmatched junction bases: 6. The CDR3 runs to 14 residues. CDR1 LNHDA and CDR2 SQIVND come from the germline V gene (reference sequence). In DNA, the CDR3 is TGTGCCAGTAACCGCGGGAGGCAATACAATGAGCAGTTCTTC. Translation gives CASNRGRQYNEQFF.